This record covers a single T cell receptor beta chain. Donors were systemically healthy Caucasian individuals from Russia aged roughly 6 to 100 years. Isolation of PBMCs gave at least 7 million cells per sample. A sample-barcoded 5' primer and a J-beta primer mix were used in a second PCR of roughly 6 to 12 cycles. Using its own MiXCR run on the 5' RACE reads, TCRdb lists one record per CDR3 protein. Of hundreds of thousands of distinct CDR3 sequences detected, roughly 44% appear once; the ten largest clones hold approximately 19%. This entry is derived from a study of blood T cells in healthy people across ages. Study-wide background: The capture of about one barcoded beta molecule per two T cells was achieved by template switching.

CDR1 and CDR2 from the germline V gene are SGHTA and FQGNSA. The CDR3 is 16 amino acids. The germline V and J ends were trimmed by 5 bases and 4 bases, with 17 bases remaining between them. This clonotype originated in a man between 60 and 75 years old in good health. The source material was blood. The chain has TRBV7-2 and TRBJ2-2, with D maybe TRBD2 (7 bases). CDR3 region: CASSGGGRGLTGELFF. CDR3 coding DNA: TGTGCCAGCAGCGGGGGGGGGCGAGGGCTCACCGGGGAGCTGTTTTTT. Variable domain in full (rest from reference TRBV7-2 and TRBJ2-2): GAGVSQSPSNKVTEKGKDVELRCDPISGHTALYWYRQSLGQGLEFLIYFQGNSAPDKSGLPSDRFSAERTGGSVSTLTIQRTQQEDSAVYLCASSGGGRGLTGELFFGEGSRLTVL.